This T cell receptor (beta chain) was sequenced during a study of blood T cell repertoires in COVID-19. Turning to the study itself: In each case, the material was cDNA or gDNA derived from T cells, B-cell-depleted T cells, or PBMCs.

Trimming removed 1 base at V and 1 base at J, with 16 bases between. The CDR3 loop spans 17 amino acids. The germline V gene encodes CDR1 LGHNA and CDR2 YSLEER. Sequencing used immunoSEQ multiplex PCR; TCRdb keeps in-frame clones, though not all of them. Among fewer than 300,000 clones listed, more than 70% were seen once. The chain carries TRBV4-3 and TRBJ1-1, with D perhaps matching TRBD1 (6 bases). The sequenced sample was peripheral blood. The sequence was obtained from a woman under 30 with acute or convalescent COVID-19. The CDR3 sequence: CASSQGTTGWGNTEAFF. The CDR3 DNA reads TGCGCCAGCAGCCAAGGTACCACAGGGTGGGGGAACACTGAAGCTTTCTTT.